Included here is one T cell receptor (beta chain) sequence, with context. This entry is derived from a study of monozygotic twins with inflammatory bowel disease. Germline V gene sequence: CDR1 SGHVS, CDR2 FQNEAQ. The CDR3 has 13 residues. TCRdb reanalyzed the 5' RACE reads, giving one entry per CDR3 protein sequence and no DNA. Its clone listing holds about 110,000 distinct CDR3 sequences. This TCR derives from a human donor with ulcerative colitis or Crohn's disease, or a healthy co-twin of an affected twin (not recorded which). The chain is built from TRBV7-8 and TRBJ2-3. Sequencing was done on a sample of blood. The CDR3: CASSLDGPDTQYF. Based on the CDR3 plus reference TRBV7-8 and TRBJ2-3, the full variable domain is GAGVSQSPRYKVAKRGQDVALRCDPISGHVSLFWYQQALGQGPEFLTYFQNEAQLDKSGLPSDRFFAERPEGSVSTLKIQRTQQEDSAVYLCASSLDGPDTQYFGPGTRLTVL.